This T cell receptor beta chain was profiled in a study of technical replicates of blood from a few donors. The CDR3 has 24 residues. V shed 4 bases, J shed 5 bases, and the junction held 36 bases outside the gene matches. Germline V gene sequence: CDR1 LGHNT, CDR2 FRNRAP. Profiled with immunoSEQ multiplex PCR; TCRdb holds only in-frame clones, not every one. The sample has 87,000 or so clones, just over 90% seen once; the top ten hold approximately 0.25%. The sequence was obtained from a human donor in good health. Sequencing was carried out using T cells isolated from PBMCs. The chain employs TRBV12-5 and TRBJ2-5, with TRBD2 matching 8 bases. In DNA, the CDR3 is TGTGCTAGTGGTTCGGTTAGGAGTGGCCAAGGGTTCGGGGGGGGCAGGGTATCTTGGGAGACCCAGTACTTC. Translation: CASGSVRSGQGFGGGRVSWETQYF.